This T cell receptor (beta chain) was identified during a study of blood T cell repertoires in COVID-19. Germline V CDR1 and CDR2: KGHDR, SFDVKD. V shed 0 bases and J shed 10 bases, with 23 bases lying between them. The CDR3 has 17 amino acids. This table comes from immunoSEQ multiplex PCR, and its TCRdb copy is limited to in-frame clones, with some not included. The table lists about 360,000 clones, around 88% of them singletons. The sample comprised peripheral blood. This chain connects TRBV24-1 to TRBJ1-1; a possible D gene is TRBD1 (5 bases). The sequence was collected from an older woman with COVID-19, enrolled during active disease. CDR3 coding DNA: TGTGCCACCAGTGATTTGGTCGGAGGGACTTCAGCAAGGGGAGCTTTCTTT. It encodes CATSDLVGGTSARGAFF.